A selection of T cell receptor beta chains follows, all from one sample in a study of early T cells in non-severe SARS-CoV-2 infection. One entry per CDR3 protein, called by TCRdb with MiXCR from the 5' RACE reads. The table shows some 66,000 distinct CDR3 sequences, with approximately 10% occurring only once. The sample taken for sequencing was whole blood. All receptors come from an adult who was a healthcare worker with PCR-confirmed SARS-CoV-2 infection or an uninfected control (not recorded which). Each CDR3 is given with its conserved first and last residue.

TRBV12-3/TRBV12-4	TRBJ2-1	CASSFGRGDEQFF
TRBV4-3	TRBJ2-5	CASSQDTSRETQYF
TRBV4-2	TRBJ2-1	CASRFTGTSGSNEQFF
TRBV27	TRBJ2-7	CASTSFGTASPYEQYF
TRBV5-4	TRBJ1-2	CASSSLSGGYGYTF
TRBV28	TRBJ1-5	CASKGRQAGNQPQHF
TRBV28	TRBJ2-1	CASSPLGGGAAYNEQFF
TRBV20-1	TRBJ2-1	CSATQGGTILSSYNEQFF
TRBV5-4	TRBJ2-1	CADGQGHNNEQFF
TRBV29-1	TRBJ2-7	CSAERGYTEYF
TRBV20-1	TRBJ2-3	CSALRAPSTDTQYF
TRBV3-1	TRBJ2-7	CASSQAPSGNSYEQYF
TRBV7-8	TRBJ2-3	CASSRWLAASTDTQYF
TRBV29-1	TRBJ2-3	CSAGTSGSTDTQYF
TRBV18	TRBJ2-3	CASSPGQANTDTQYF
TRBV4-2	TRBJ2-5	CASSQDQGGAETQYF
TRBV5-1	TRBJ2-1	CASSVLAGDNEQFF
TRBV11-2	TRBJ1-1	CASSLDREREAFF
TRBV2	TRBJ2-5	CASTRSHQETQYF
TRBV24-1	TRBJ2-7	CATSGVAGYGPYEQYF
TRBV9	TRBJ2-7	CASAPGLGSYEQYF
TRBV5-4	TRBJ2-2	CASSMGLAGRTGELFF
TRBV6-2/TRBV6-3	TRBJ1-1	CASSYERQGEWNTEAFF
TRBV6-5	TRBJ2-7	CASRATDDTYEQYF
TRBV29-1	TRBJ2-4	CSVDGLGWVAQNIQYF
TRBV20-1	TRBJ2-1	CSAPSIAGGRSEQFF
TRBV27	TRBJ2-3	CASSLQISTDTQYF
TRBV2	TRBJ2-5	CASSRVQETQYF
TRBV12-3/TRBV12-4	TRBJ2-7	CASSLVRTGNYEQYF
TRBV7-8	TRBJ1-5	CASSPKFSNQPQHF
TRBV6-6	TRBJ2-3	CASTPGPRLAGPDTQYF
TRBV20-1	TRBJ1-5	CSARDRSNRGQPQHF
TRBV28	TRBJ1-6	CASRAGGSNSPLHF
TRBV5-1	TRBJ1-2	CASSPTGEDYGYTF
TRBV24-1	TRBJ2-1	CATSARGPYNEQFF
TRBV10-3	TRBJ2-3	CAISESATQYF
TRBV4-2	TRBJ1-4	CASSLTMADEKLFF
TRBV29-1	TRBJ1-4	CSVEGDRATEKLFF
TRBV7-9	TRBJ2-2	CASSTQGAGELFF
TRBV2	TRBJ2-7	CASSVSGTSSYEQYF
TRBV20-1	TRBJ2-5	CSARDSSGSTETQYF
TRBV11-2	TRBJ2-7	CASSLDRDNEQYF
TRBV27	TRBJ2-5	CASSPGGREETQYF
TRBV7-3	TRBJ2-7	CASSRSRGFEQYF
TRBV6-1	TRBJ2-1	CASSEMAGTGGNEQFF
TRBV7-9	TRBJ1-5	CASSPPGQENQPQHF
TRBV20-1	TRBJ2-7	CSAISDPTYEQYF
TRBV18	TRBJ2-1	CASSPGLVGNEQFF
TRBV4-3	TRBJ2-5	CASSQGLAGAPETQYF
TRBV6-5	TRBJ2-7	CASKDRGHEQYF
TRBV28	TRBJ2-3	CASRWDRTVTDTQYF
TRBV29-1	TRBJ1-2	CSVEGRGLSYGYTF